This TCR beta chain is from a study of chemoradiotherapy in HPV16-positive cancers. Profiling relied on immunoSEQ multiplex PCR, and the TCRdb table lists in-frame clones only, not all of them. The sample holds roughly 70,000 clones, about nine tenths seen once. There are 15 residues in the CDR3. Looked up from germline, CDR1 is MGHRA and CDR2 is YSYEKL. Trimming removed 5 bases at V and 2 bases at J, with 15 bases between. The sample in question was blood, obtained from a patient who underwent chemoradiotherapy. The sequence was obtained from a human donor with HPV-associated anogenital cancer. This chain uses TRBV4-1 with TRBJ1-1; D is perhaps TRBD1 (6 bases). Here the CDR3 DNA reads TGCGCCAGCAGCTTTAAATTACAGGGAAACACTGAAGCTTTCTTT. Translation gives CASSFKLQGNTEAFF.